This T cell receptor beta chain is from a study of blood T cell repertoires in COVID-19. Study overall: Spain, Italy and the United States supplied samples that represented acute and convalescent COVID-19.

Assay: immunoSEQ multiplex PCR; the TCRdb copy retains only in-frame clones and omits some. Found here are about 80,000 clones, about nine tenths of them singletons; the top ten hold around 7.2%. The receptor's source is an elderly woman with acute or convalescent COVID-19. Sequencing was carried out using peripheral blood.

The CDR3: CATSQDRGWNTEAFF. CDR3 DNA: TGTGCCACCAGCCAGGACAGGGGGTGGAACACTGAAGCTTTCTTT. J is TRBJ1-1 and V is TRBV15; 10 positions agree with TRBD1. J was trimmed by 1 base and V by 5 bases; bases with no gene match: 4. The CDR3 is made up of 15 amino acids. The germline V gene has CDR1 LNHNV and CDR2 YYDKDF (reference sequence).